Below are 8 T cell receptor beta chains sequenced from a single sample in a study of cytomegalovirus exposure and HLA in healthy donors. Profiling relied on immunoSEQ multiplex PCR, and the TCRdb table lists in-frame clones only, not all of them. This sample has over 250,000 clones, with 86% found just once. Sample: PBMCs. All receptors derive from a woman younger than 30 in good health and CMV-seronegative.

The chain uses TRBV5-4 and TRBJ2-7; D remains unclear. Germline V lookup: CDR1 SGHNT, CDR2 YYREEE (reference sequence). The V and J ends lost 0 bases and 2 bases respectively, with 9 bases between them. The CDR3 covers 14 residues. The CDR3 here is CASSLEVGPYEQYF. The CDR3 DNA follows: TGTGCCAGCAGCTTGGAGGTTGGGCCCTACGAGCAGTACTTC.

The V and J genes are TRBV10-1 and TRBJ2-1, with a possible D match to TRBD2 (7 bases). The V end was cut by 2 bases, the J end by 12 bases, with 17 bases between. The germline V gene has CDR1 WNHNN and CDR2 SYGVQD (reference sequence). The CDR3 consists of 14 residues. CDR3 amino acids: CASSEGSRGARQFF. As DNA, the CDR3 is TGCGCCAGCAGTGAGGGCTCCCGGGGGGCACGGCAGTTCTTC.

This CDR3 reads CASSYGAGAYGYTF. CDR3 DNA: TGTGCCAGCAGTTACGGTGCAGGCGCCTATGGCTACACCTTC. The J gene is TRBJ1-2, the V gene TRBV6-5; no clear D gene. The ends were cut back, 2 bases at V and 4 bases at J, with 11 bases in the middle. This CDR3 comprises 14 residues. CDR1 is MNHEY, CDR2 SVGAGI, per germline.

The chain recombines TRBV27 with TRBJ1-2; 7 nucleotides match TRBD1. The CDR3 is 16 residues long. Germline loops: CDR1 MNHEY, CDR2 SMNVEV (reference sequence). Trimming removed 9 bases from V and 5 bases from J; junction bases left unmatched: 18. The CDR3: CASSAYSGQNLYGYTF. DNA for the CDR3: TGTGCCAGTTCGGCCTATTCGGGACAGAACCTTTATGGCTACACCTTC.

This chain links TRBV10-3 with TRBJ2-7; 10 nucleotides agree with TRBD2. Germline V gives CDR1 ENHRY, CDR2 SYGVKD. The CDR3 consists of 14 residues. The CDR3 protein is CASQKASGSYEQYF. CDR3 DNA: TGTGCGTCACAGAAGGCTAGCGGGAGTTACGAGCAGTACTTC.

In DNA form, the CDR3 reads TGTGCCAGCAGAAGAGCAGGAGGGGACACTGAAGCTTTCTTT. Translated, it gives CASRRAGGDTEAFF. The chain has TRBV6-5 and TRBJ1-1, with TRBD1 as a possible D gene (5 bases). Germline lookup yields CDR1 MNHEY and CDR2 SVGAGI. V shed 6 bases and J shed 3 bases, with 14 bases lying between them. The CDR3 runs to 14 residues.

This chain joins TRBV7-8 and TRBJ1-6, with 7 nucleotides matching TRBD1. CDR3 length equals 16 residues. Trimming at V came to 5 bases and at J to 0 bases, leaving 4 bases not matched to a gene. Germline CDR1 is SGHVS and CDR2 is FQNEAQ. The CDR3 is CASSPDRSSYNSPLHF. In DNA form, the CDR3 reads TGTGCCAGCAGCCCGGACAGGAGCTCCTATAATTCACCCCTCCACTTT.

The chain uses TRBV19 and TRBJ1-6; D is undetermined. V lost 8 bases to trimming and J lost 7 bases, with 12 bases between them. In germline, CDR1 is LNHDA, CDR2 SQIVND (reference sequence). CDR3 length: 13 amino acids. The CDR3 spells CASHPHGNSPLHF. CDR3 in DNA: TGTGCCAGTCACCCCCACGGGAATTCACCCCTCCACTTT.